The rows below give T cell receptor beta chains drawn from one sample of a study of cytomegalovirus exposure and HLA in healthy donors. Produced via immunoSEQ multiplex PCR; TCRdb's table is partial and in-frame only. The sample has approximately 170,000 clones; 77% are singletons. Sequencing input: PBMCs. The receptors shown here come from a male donor in good health and CMV-seropositive. Each CDR3 is given with its conserved first and last residue. D genes are given only for firm matches. Clone size is stated in some rows and not others, as once, few, many or a class when expanded.

V	J	D	size	CDR3	DNA
TRBV9	TRBJ1-2	TRBD1	.	CASTTGSSLFYGYTF	TGTGCCAGCACGACAGGGAGCTCCCTCTTCTATGGCTACACCTTC
TRBV19	TRBJ2-2	.	few	CASSPYLNTGELFF	TGTGCCAGTAGTCCCTACCTGAACACCGGGGAGCTGTTTTTT
TRBV2	TRBJ1-6	TRBD1	.	CASSERDSYSPLHF	TGTGCCAGCAGTGAACGGGACAGTTATTCACCCCTCCACTTT
TRBV10-1	TRBJ2-2	TRBD2	.	CASSVAGGPGELFF	TGCGCCAGCAGTGTGGCGGGGGGGCCCGGGGAGCTGTTTTTT
TRBV11-2	TRBJ1-1	.	.	CASSLVTGAEAFF	TGTGCCAGCAGCTTAGTTACAGGAGCGGAAGCTTTCTTT
TRBV6-5	TRBJ2-1	TRBD1	.	CASSVDRVSYNEQFF	TGTGCCAGCAGCGTCGACAGGGTCTCCTACAATGAGCAGTTCTTC
TRBV5-6	TRBJ1-1	.	.	CASSLGGGYEQTEAFF	TGTGCCAGCAGCTTGGGAGGAGGATATGAACAGACTGAAGCTTTCTTT
TRBV5-1	TRBJ1-1	.	few	CASSPGLEDTEAFF	TGCGCCAGCAGCCCGGGACTGGAGGACACTGAAGCTTTCTTT
TRBV6-5	TRBJ1-1	.	.	CASSRETGYTEAFF	TGTGCCAGCAGCAGAGAGACAGGTTACACTGAAGCTTTCTTT
TRBV4-1	TRBJ1-5	.	.	CASSQGGAPLPQHF	TGCGCCAGCAGCCAAGGGGGAGCCCCCTTGCCCCAGCATTTT